Detailed here is one T cell receptor beta chain. Its target is unknown. The data are from a study of PD-1 blockade in classical Hodgkin lymphoma. V lost 5 bases, J lost 4 bases, and 11 bases stayed unmatched. The V gene's germline CDR1 is MDHEN and CDR2 SYDVKM. The CDR3 sequence is 16 residues long. Time point of the sample: cycle 4 day 1 (C4D1), after around six weeks of nivolumab. After autologous stem cell transplantation all patients relapsed, and prior brentuximab vedotin exposure differed between cohorts. Investigators isolated CD4+ T cells from thawed PBMCs through magnetic negative selection. The assay was immunoSEQ multiplex PCR, and TCRdb's table has in-frame clones only and misses some. The table includes roughly 30,000 clones, about 86% detected once. Overall study findings and caveats: According to reports, newly diagnosed patients had lower baseline TCR diversity than healthy donors, and relapsed/refractory patients had lower baseline TCR diversity still. CD4+ TCR diversity climbed significantly by C4D1, unlike CD8+ TCR diversity. Repertoire differences have undefined causes, possibly disease activity or prior therapy.

V usage is TRBV28 and J usage is TRBJ1-2; 9 nucleotides match TRBD1. This specimen consisted of CD4+ T cells from blood, obtained before the fourth cycle of nivolumab. The TCR originated in a human donor with classical Hodgkin lymphoma. CDR3 in DNA: TGTGCCAGCAGTCCCGGGACAGGGCCGACCACCTATGGCTACACCTTC. The encoded protein is CASSPGTGPTTYGYTF.